Here is one T cell receptor (beta chain) with its context. What it binds is not known. A much larger clone is a single base away; this may be a read error. CDR3 length equals 15 residues. Germline CDR1 and CDR2: MDHEN and SYDVKM. The V and J ends lost 8 bases and 4 bases, in that order; junction bases with no gene match: 10. These data are taken from a study of CD8 T cells in ankylosing spondylitis. Study findings and constraints: Relatively scarce in peripheral blood, disease-linked clones were CD8+.

TCRdb processed the 5' RACE reads anew with MiXCR; each CDR3 protein has one entry. The sample has 150,000 to 200,000 distinct CDR3 sequences; about an eighth are singletons. Input material: blood, either unsorted or a sorted T cell fraction (not recorded which). The sequence was collected from a female donor with ankylosing spondylitis or in good health (not recorded which). The V gene is TRBV28, the J gene TRBJ1-3, with 8 bases matching TRBD1. CDR3 coding DNA: TGTGCCAGCGGAATGCAGGGGGCGTCGGGAAACACCATATATTTT. This sequence encodes CASGMQGASGNTIYF.